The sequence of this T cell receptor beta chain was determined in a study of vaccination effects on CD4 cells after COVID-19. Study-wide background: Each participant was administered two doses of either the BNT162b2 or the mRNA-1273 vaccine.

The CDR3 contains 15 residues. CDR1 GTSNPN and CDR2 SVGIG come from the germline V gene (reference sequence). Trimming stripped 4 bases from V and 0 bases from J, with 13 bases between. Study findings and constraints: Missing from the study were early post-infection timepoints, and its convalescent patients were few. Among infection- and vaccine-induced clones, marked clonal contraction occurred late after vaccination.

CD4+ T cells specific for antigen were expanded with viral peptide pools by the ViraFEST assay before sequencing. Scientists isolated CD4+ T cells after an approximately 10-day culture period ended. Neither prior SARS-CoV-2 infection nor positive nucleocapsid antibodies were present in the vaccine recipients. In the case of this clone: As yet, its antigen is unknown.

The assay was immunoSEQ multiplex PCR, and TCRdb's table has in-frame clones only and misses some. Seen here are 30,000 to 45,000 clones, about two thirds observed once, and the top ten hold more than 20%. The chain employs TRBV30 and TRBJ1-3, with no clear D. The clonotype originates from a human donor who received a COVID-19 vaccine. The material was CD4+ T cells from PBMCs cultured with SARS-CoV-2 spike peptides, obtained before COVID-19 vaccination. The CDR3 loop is CAWTSPLRSGNTIYF. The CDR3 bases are TGTGCCTGGACCTCCCCACTGCGCTCTGGAAACACCATATATTTT. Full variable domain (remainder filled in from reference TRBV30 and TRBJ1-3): SQTIHQWPATLVQPVGSPLSLECTVEGTSNPNLYWYRQAAGRGLQLLFYSVGIGQISSEVPQNLSASRPQDRQFILSSKKLLLSDSGFYLCAWTSPLRSGNTIYFGEGSWLTVV.